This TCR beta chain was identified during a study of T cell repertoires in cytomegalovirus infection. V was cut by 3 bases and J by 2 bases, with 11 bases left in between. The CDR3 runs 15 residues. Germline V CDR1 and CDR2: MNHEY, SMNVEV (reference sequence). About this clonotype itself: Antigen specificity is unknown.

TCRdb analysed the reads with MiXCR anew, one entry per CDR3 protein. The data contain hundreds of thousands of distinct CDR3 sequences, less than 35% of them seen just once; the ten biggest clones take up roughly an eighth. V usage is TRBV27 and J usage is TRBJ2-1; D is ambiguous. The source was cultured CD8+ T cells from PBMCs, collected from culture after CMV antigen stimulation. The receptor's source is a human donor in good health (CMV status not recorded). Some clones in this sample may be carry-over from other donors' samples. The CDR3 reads CASSFFPNTYNEQFF. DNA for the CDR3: TGTGCCAGCAGTTTTTTTCCGAATACCTACAATGAGCAGTTCTTC.